This T cell receptor beta chain came from a study of blood T cell repertoires in COVID-19. Overall study context: Sites across the United States, Italy and Spain contributed samples from acute and convalescent COVID-19.

CDR3 length: 16 residues. Looked up from germline, CDR1 is SEHNR and CDR2 is FQNEAQ (reference sequence). V trimming: 5 bases; J trimming: 4 bases; junction bases outside the gene matches: 9. The authors' processing: The authors estimated nucleated cell counts from reference gene primer amplification. This table comes from immunoSEQ multiplex PCR, and its TCRdb copy is limited to in-frame clones, with some not included. That table gives V, J and clone size, and the DNA gave D and trimming. The sample records 40,000 to 55,000 clones, 80% being singletons. The material sequenced was peripheral blood. The genes are TRBV7-9 and TRBJ1-3, with 9 bases matching TRBD1. The clonotype originates from a man aged 65 to 79 with acute or convalescent COVID-19. For the CDR3, the DNA is TGTGCCAGCAGCCCTGGGACAGGGCAAGGCGGAAACACCATATATTTT. This codes for CASSPGTGQGGNTIYF.